This note documents a single T cell receptor beta chain sequence. The source of the sample is a study of blood T cell repertoires in COVID-19. Background on the study: Acute and convalescent COVID-19 samples came from the United States, Italy and Spain. The cDNA or gDNA used as material had been derived from T cells, B-cell-depleted T cells, or PBMCs.

Per the study methods: Quantification of nucleated cells was approximated via reference gene primer amplification. Profiling relied on immunoSEQ multiplex PCR, and the TCRdb table lists in-frame clones only, not all of them. D and trimming come from the DNA, and the V and J calls and clone size come from that table. Of roughly 250,000 clones in the sample, more than 65% are singletons; the top ten hold under 4.5%. Germline V lookup: CDR1 SEHNR, CDR2 FQNEAQ (reference sequence). CDR3 length equals 15 residues. Deletions cut 6 bases from V and 4 bases from J, with 18 bases between. The TCR originated in a woman in her thirties or forties with active or convalescent COVID-19. V is TRBV7-9 and J is TRBJ1-2; perhaps TRBD1 as D (6 bases). Material: peripheral blood. CDR3 in amino acids: CASSSLYLGAYGYTF. Written as DNA, the CDR3 is TGTGCCAGCAGTTCCTTATACCTGGGGGCCTATGGCTACACCTTC.